These 2 T cell receptor beta chains originate from one sample sequenced in a study of blood T cell repertoires in COVID-19. Repertoires were generated with immunoSEQ multiplex PCR, while TCRdb's copy carries only in-frame clones and drops some. The table shows 55,000 to 70,000 clones, with 70% to 90% occurring only once. The sequencing sample was made of peripheral blood. All receptors derive from a woman aged 45-65 years with COVID-19, enrolled during active disease.

The chain couples TRBV6-5 to TRBJ1-1; maybe TRBD1 (5 bases). From germline, CDR1 is MNHEY and CDR2 SVGAGI. Between the trimmed V and J ends, which lost 0 bases and 5 bases, there was a span of 13 bases. The CDR3 spans 15 residues. The CDR3 DNA is TGTGCCAGCAGTTACTCGAAAGGGTCAGGGACTGAAGCTTTCTTT. It translates to CASSYSKGSGTEAFF.

This clone was detected only once. The chain recombines TRBV28 with TRBJ1-5; 7 bases fit TRBD1. V was pared by 1 base and J by 3 bases, with 6 bases of the junction left unmatched. The CDR3 runs to 16 residues. CDR1 and CDR2 from the germline V gene are MDHEN and SYDVKM. The CDR3: CASSLSFGTANQPQHF. The CDR3 nucleotides are TGTGCCAGCAGTTTATCCTTCGGGACAGCCAATCAGCCCCAGCATTTT.